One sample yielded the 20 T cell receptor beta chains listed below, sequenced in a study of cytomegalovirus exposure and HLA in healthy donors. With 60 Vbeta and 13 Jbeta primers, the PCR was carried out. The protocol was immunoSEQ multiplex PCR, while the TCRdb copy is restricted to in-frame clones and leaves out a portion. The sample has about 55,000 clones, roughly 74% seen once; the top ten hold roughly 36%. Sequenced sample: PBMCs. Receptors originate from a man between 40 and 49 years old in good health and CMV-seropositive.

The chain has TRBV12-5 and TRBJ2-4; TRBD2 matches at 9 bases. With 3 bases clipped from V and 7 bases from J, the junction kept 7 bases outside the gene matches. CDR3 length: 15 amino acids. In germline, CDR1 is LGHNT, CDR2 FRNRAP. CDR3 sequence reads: CASGLGRGGPNIQYF. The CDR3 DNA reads TGTGCTAGTGGTTTAGGGCGGGGGGGGCCTAACATTCAGTACTTC.

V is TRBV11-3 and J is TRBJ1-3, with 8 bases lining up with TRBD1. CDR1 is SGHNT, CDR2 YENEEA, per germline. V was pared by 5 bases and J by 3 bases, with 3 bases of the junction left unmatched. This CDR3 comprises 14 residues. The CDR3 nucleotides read TGTGCCAGCAGCGACAGGGGTAGTGGAAACACCATATATTTT. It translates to CASSDRGSGNTIYF.

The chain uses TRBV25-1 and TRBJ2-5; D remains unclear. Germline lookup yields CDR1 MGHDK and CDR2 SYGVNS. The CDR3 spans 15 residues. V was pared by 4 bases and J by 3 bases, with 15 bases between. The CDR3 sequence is CASSGQVMAEETQYF. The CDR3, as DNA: TGTGCCAGCAGTGGGCAAGTTATGGCCGAAGAGACCCAGTACTTC.

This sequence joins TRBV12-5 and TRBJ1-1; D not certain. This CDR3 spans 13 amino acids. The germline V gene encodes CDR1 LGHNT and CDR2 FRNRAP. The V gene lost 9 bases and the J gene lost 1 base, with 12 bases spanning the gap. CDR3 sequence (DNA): TGTGCTAGGGGAACGGGGAGGAACACTGAAGCTTTCTTT. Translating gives CARGTGRNTEAFF.

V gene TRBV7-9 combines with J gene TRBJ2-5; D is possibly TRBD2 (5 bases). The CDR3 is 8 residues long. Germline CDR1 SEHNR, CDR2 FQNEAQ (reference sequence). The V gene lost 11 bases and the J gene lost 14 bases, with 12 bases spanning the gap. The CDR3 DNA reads TGTGCCCCCGAGGGCCGTTACTTC. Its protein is CAPEGRYF.

Here the CDR3 DNA reads TGTGCCAGCAGCCAAGGACAGGGGGTGGAGACCCAGTACTTC. This gives the protein CASSQGQGVETQYF. The V call is TRBV4-2, the J call TRBJ2-5; 9 nucleotides line up with TRBD1. CDR1 is LGHNA, CDR2 YNFKEQ, per germline. J was trimmed by 5 bases and V by 1 base; bases with no gene match: 2. The CDR3 runs to 14 residues.

CDR3 amino acids: CASSPGGVFYNSPLHF. CDR3 in DNA: TGTGCCAGCAGCCCGGGGGGAGTGTTCTATAATTCACCCCTCCACTTT. The rearrangement links TRBV5-5 to TRBJ1-6, with a weak D call TRBD1 (5 bases). The CDR3 sequence is 16 residues long. Per the germline V gene, CDR1 is SGHKS and CDR2 is YYEKEE (reference sequence). V was cut by 4 bases and J by 3 bases, with 14 bases left in between.

CDR3 nucleotide sequence: TGTGCCAGCAGCAAGGGACAGGCACTAGAACTCTACGAGCAGTACTTC. Translated, it gives CASSKGQALELYEQYF. The rearrangement joins TRBV5-6 to TRBJ2-7, with TRBD1 identical over 8 bases. Germline trimming cut 4 bases from V and 3 bases from J; bases unmatched to any gene: 12. The CDR3 loop spans 16 amino acids. Germline V gene lookup returns CDR1 SGHDT and CDR2 YYEEEE.

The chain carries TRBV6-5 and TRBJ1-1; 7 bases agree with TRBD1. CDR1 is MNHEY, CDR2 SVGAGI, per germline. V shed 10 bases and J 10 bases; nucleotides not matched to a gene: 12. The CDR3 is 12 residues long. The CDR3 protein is CATRDSPKGAFF. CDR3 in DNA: TGTGCCACCCGGGACAGCCCAAAAGGAGCTTTCTTT.

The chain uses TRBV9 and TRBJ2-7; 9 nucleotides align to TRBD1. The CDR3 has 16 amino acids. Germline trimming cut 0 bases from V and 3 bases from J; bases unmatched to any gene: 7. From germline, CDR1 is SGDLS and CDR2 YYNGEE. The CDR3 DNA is TGTGCCAGCAGCGTAGAAAGGGACAGGGCAAACTACGAGCAGTACTTC. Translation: CASSVERDRANYEQYF.

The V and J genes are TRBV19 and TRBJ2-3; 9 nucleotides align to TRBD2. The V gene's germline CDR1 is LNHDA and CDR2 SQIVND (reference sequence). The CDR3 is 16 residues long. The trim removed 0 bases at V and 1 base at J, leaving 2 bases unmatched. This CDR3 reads CASSIEASGGTDTQYF. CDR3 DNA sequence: TGTGCCAGTAGTATAGAAGCTAGCGGGGGCACAGATACGCAGTATTTT.

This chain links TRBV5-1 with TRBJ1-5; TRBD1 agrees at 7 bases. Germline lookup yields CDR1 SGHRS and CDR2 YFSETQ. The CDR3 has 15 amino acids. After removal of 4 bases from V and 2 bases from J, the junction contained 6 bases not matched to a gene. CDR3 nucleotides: TGCGCCAGCAGCCCACAGGGGCAGGGCAATCAGCCCCAGCATTTT. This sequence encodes CASSPQGQGNQPQHF.

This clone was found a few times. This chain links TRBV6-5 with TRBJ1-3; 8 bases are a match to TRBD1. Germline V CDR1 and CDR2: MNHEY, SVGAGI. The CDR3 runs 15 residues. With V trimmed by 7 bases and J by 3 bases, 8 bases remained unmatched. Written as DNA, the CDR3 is TGTGCCAGCAAGACAGGACAGGGATTTGGAAACACCATATATTTT. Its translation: CASKTGQGFGNTIYF.

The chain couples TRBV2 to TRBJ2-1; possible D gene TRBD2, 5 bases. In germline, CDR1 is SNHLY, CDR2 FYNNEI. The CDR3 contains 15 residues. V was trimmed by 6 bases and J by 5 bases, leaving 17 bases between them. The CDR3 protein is CASREEVGRDNEQFF. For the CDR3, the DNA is TGTGCCAGCAGGGAGGAGGTGGGTCGGGACAATGAGCAGTTCTTC. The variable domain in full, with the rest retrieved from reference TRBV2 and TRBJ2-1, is EPEVTQTPSHQVTQMGQEVILRCVPISNHLYFYWYRQILGQKVEFLVSFYNNEISEKSEIFDDQFSVERPDGSNFTLKIRSTKLEDSAMYFCASREEVGRDNEQFFGPGTRLTVL.

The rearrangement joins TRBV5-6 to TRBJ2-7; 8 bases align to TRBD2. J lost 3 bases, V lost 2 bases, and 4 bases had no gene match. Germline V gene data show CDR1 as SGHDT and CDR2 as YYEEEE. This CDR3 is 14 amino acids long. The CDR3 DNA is TGTGCCAGCAGCTTACGGGGGGGCCTCTACGAGCAGTACTTC. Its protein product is CASSLRGGLYEQYF.

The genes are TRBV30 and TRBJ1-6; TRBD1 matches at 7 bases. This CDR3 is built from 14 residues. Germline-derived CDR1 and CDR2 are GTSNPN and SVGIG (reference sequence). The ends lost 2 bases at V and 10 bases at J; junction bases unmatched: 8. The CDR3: CAWSNRGSDSPLHF. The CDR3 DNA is TGTGCCTGGAGTAACAGGGGATCGGACTCACCCCTCCACTTT.

CDR3 protein: CASRGQGATETQYF. CDR3 bases: TGTGCCAGCAGGGGACAGGGGGCCACGGAGACCCAGTACTTC. The V and J genes are TRBV11-2 and TRBJ2-5; 12 bases are shared with TRBD1. After removal of 6 bases from V and 5 bases from J, the junction contained 4 bases not matched to a gene. The germline V gene encodes CDR1 SGHAT and CDR2 FQNNGV. The CDR3 totals 14 residues.

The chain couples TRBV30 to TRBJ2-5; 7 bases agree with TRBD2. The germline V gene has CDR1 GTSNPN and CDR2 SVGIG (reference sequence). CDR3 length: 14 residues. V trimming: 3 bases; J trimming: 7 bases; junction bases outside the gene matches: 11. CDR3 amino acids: CAWRRTRAEGTQYF. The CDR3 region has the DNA TGTGCCTGGAGACGGACTAGAGCGGAAGGGACCCAGTACTTC.

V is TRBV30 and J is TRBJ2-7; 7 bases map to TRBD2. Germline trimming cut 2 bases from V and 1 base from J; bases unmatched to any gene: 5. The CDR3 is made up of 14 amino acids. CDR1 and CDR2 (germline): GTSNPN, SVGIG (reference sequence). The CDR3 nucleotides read TGTGCCTGGAGTTGGGGGGGGACGTCCTACGAGCAGTACTTC. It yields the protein CAWSWGGTSYEQYF.

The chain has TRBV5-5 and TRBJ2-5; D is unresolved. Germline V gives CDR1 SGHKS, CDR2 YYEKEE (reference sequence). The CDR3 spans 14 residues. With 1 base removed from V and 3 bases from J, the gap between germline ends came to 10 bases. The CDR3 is CASSLWAQEETQYF. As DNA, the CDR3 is TGTGCCAGCAGCTTGTGGGCGCAGGAAGAGACCCAGTACTTC.